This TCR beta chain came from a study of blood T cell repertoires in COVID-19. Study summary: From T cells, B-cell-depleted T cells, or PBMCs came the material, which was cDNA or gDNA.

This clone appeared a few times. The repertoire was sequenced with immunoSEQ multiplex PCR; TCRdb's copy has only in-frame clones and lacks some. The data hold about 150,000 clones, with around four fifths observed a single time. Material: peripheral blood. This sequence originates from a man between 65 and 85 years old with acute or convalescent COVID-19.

CDR3 sequence: CASSSSGTDVYEQYF. DNA for the CDR3: TGTGCCAGCAGTTCATCCGGGACAGATGTTTACGAGCAGTACTTC. V usage is TRBV27 and J usage is TRBJ2-7; 7 positions agree with TRBD1. CDR3 size: 15 residues. Germline V gene sequence: CDR1 MNHEY, CDR2 SMNVEV (reference sequence). With V trimmed by 4 bases and J by 4 bases, 10 bases remained unmatched.